Included here is one T cell receptor (beta chain) sequence, with context. What it binds is unknown. A second PCR of about 7 to 12 cycles used a sample-barcoded 5' primer and a J-beta primer mix. TCRdb independently ran MiXCR on the 5' RACE reads; one entry per CDR3 protein. Of under 800,000 distinct CDR3 sequences listed, 20% to 25% are singletons. This sample stems from a study of blood T cells in healthy people across ages. Study results and caveats: Estimated diversity across one million T cells was deemed an underestimate.

The draw of peripheral blood yielded around 9.6 milliliters from each donor. From germline, CDR1 is DFQATT and CDR2 SNEGSKA (reference sequence). This CDR3 comprises 15 residues. V shed 6 bases and J 5 bases; nucleotides not matched to a gene: 11. This sequence joins TRBV20-1 and TRBJ2-7; 12 bases agree with TRBD2. The sequencing input was blood. The TCR was taken from an older man in good health. CDR3 region: CSAAQLAGGKDEQYF. In DNA form, the CDR3 reads TGCAGTGCAGCCCAACTAGCGGGAGGTAAAGACGAGCAGTACTTC.